This T cell receptor (beta chain) was documented in a study of OX40 agonist ivuxolimab in advanced cancers. The CDR3 is 16 amino acids. Germline V gene data show CDR1 as SGHNT and CDR2 as YENEEA. The V and J ends lost 1 base and 4 bases respectively, with 15 bases between them. This clone was seen a single time. Profiled with immunoSEQ multiplex PCR; TCRdb holds only in-frame clones, not every one. The sample has about 79,000 clones; less than 95% are singletons. The chain is built from TRBV11-3 and TRBJ2-3, with D unresolved. Sequencing was performed on CD4+ or CD8+ T cells sorted from blood, taken in a trial of the OX40 agonist ivuxolimab. This receptor was taken from an adult with an advanced solid tumor such as melanoma, head and neck, liver or kidney cancer. The CDR3 DNA sequence: TGTGCCAGCAGCTTAGGAGAGCCGTTGGTCCCAGATACGCAGTATTTT. Translated: CASSLGEPLVPDTQYF. Variable domain in full (rest from reference TRBV11-3 and TRBJ2-3): EAGVVQSPRYKIIEKKQPVAFWCNPISGHNTLYWYLQNLGQGPELLIRYENEEAVDDSQLPKDRFSAERLKGVDSTLKIQPAELGDSAVYLCASSLGEPLVPDTQYFGPGTRLTVL.